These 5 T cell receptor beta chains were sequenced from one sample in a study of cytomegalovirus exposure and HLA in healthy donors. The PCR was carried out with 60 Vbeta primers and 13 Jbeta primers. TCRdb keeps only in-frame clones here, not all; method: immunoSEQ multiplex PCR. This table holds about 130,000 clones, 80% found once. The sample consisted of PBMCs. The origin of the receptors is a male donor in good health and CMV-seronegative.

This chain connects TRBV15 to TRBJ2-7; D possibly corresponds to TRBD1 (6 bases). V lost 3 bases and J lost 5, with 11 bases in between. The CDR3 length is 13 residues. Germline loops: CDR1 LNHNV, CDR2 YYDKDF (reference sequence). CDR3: CATSRGYRDEQYF. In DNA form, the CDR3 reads TGTGCCACCAGCAGGGGCTACAGGGACGAGCAGTACTTC.

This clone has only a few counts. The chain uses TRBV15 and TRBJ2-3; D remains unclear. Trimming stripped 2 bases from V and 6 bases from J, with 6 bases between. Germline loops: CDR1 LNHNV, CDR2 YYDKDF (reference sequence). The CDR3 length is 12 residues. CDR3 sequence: CATSRFRDTQYF. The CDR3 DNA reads TGTGCCACCAGCAGATTCAGGGATACGCAGTATTTT. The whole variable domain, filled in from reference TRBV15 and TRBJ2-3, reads DAMVIQNPRYQVTQFGKPVTLSCSQTLNHNVMYWYQQKSSQAPKLLFHYYDKDFNNEADTPDNFQSRRPNTSFCFLDIRSPGLGDTAMYLCATSRFRDTQYFGPGTRLTVL.

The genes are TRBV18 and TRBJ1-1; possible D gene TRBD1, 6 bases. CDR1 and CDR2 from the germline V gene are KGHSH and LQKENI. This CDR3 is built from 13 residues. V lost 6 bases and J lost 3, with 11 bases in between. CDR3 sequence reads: CASSQGRDTEAFF. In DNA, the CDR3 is TGTGCCAGCTCCCAGGGGAGGGACACTGAAGCTTTCTTT.

The CDR3, as DNA: TGTGCCAGCAGCCAAGTAATAGGGGCGCGGGAGCAGTACTTC. It encodes CASSQVIGAREQYF. This chain links TRBV14 with TRBJ2-5; TRBD2 matches at 7 bases. CDR1 is SGHDN and CDR2 is FVKESK in the germline V gene. J lost 11 bases, V lost 1 base, and 10 bases had no gene match. The length of the CDR3 is 14 residues.

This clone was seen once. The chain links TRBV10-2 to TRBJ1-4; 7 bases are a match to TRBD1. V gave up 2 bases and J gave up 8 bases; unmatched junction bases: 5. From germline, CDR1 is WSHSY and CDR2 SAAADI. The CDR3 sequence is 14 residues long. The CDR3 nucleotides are TGCGCCAGCAGTGAGGACAGGGTGAGGGAAAAACTGTTTTTT. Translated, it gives CASSEDRVREKLFF.